This is a list of T cell receptor beta chains from one sample in a study of somatic mutations in cytotoxic T cells in rheumatoid arthritis. TCRdb's copy holds only in-frame clones and misses some; the assay was immunoSEQ multiplex PCR. The repertoire includes roughly 14,000 clones, over 80% of them detected once, and about 20% sits in the top ten. Sequenced material: CD4+ T cells sorted from blood. The receptor source for this set is a man aged 65-85 years with rheumatoid arthritis. CDR3s include the opening cysteine and the closing phenylalanine or tryptophan. A D gene is named only where the DNA matches it firmly. Clone size, where shown, is once, few, many, or a class for clones that have expanded.

abundance: .; d_gene: .; v_gene: TRBV7-9; j_gene: TRBJ1-4; CDR3aa: CASSLQGVGEKLFF; CDR3nt: TGTGCCAGCAGCTTACAGGGTGTTGGTGAAAAACTGTTTTTT
abundance: .; d_gene: TRBD1; v_gene: TRBV5-4; j_gene: TRBJ2-2; CDR3aa: CASSLVGQFNTGELFF; CDR3nt: TGTGCCAGCAGCTTGGTGGGACAGTTTAACACCGGGGAGCTGTTTTTT
abundance: once; d_gene: .; v_gene: TRBV28; j_gene: TRBJ1-5; CDR3aa: CASSLVNSQPQHF; CDR3nt: TGTGCCAGCAGTTTAGTTAACAGTCAGCCCCAGCATTTT
abundance: .; d_gene: .; v_gene: TRBV28; j_gene: TRBJ1-2; CDR3aa: CASSFQAYGYTF; CDR3nt: TGTGCCAGCAGTTTCCAGGCCTATGGCTACACCTTC
abundance: .; d_gene: TRBD1; v_gene: TRBV18; j_gene: TRBJ2-7; CDR3aa: CASSEDRNLYEQYF; CDR3nt: TGTGCCAGCTCAGAGGACAGGAACTTATACGAGCAGTACTTC
abundance: .; d_gene: TRBD1; v_gene: TRBV27; j_gene: TRBJ2-7; CDR3aa: CASSHGTVTYEQYF; CDR3nt: TGTGCCAGCAGTCACGGGACAGTTACCTACGAGCAGTACTTC
abundance: .; d_gene: .; v_gene: TRBV6-5; j_gene: TRBJ1-1; CDR3aa: CASRDTGYTEAFF; CDR3nt: TGTGCCAGCAGGGATACAGGATACACTGAAGCTTTCTTT
abundance: .; d_gene: TRBD1; v_gene: TRBV2; j_gene: TRBJ2-7; CDR3aa: CASSVEQGSSYEQYF; CDR3nt: TGTGCCAGCAGTGTAGAACAGGGGAGCTCCTACGAGCAGTACTTC
abundance: .; d_gene: .; v_gene: TRBV19; j_gene: TRBJ1-5; CDR3aa: CASSSLDYQPQHF; CDR3nt: TGTGCCAGTAGCTCCTTGGACTATCAGCCCCAGCATTTT
abundance: .; d_gene: .; v_gene: TRBV30; j_gene: TRBJ2-2; CDR3aa: CAWSARGELFF; CDR3nt: TGTGCCTGGAGTGCCCGCGGGGAGCTGTTTTTT
abundance: .; d_gene: TRBD2; v_gene: TRBV25-1; j_gene: TRBJ2-5; CDR3aa: CASSASGLTFQETQYF; CDR3nt: TGTGCCAGCAGTGCTTCGGGACTAACTTTCCAAGAGACCCAGTACTTC
abundance: .; d_gene: TRBD2; v_gene: TRBV19; j_gene: TRBJ2-4; CDR3aa: CASSSGLAGVDIQYF; CDR3nt: TGTGCCAGTAGTTCTGGACTAGCGGGAGTTGACATTCAGTACTTC
abundance: .; d_gene: .; v_gene: TRBV27; j_gene: TRBJ2-2; CDR3aa: CASTLRANTGELFF; CDR3nt: TGTGCCAGCACCCTCCGGGCGAACACCGGGGAGCTGTTTTTT
abundance: .; d_gene: .; v_gene: TRBV5-1; j_gene: TRBJ2-7; CDR3aa: CASSLPGAASSYEQYF; CDR3nt: TGCGCCAGCAGCCTCCCTGGGGCGGCCAGCTCCTACGAGCAGTACTTC
abundance: .; d_gene: .; v_gene: TRBV5-6; j_gene: TRBJ1-5; CDR3aa: CASSVRSGNQPQHF; CDR3nt: TGTGCCAGCAGCGTACGGAGTGGCAATCAGCCCCAGCATTTT
abundance: .; d_gene: .; v_gene: TRBV4-2; j_gene: TRBJ2-5; CDR3aa: CASSQRGGLEAQYF; CDR3nt: TGTGCCAGCAGCCAAAGAGGCGGGCTCGAGGCCCAGTACTTC
abundance: .; d_gene: TRBD1; v_gene: TRBV18; j_gene: TRBJ2-2; CDR3aa: CASSPDRGGRTGELFF; CDR3nt: TGTGCCAGCTCACCAGACAGGGGGGGACGCACCGGGGAGCTGTTTTTT
abundance: .; d_gene: .; v_gene: TRBV5-4; j_gene: TRBJ1-2; CDR3aa: CASSSSGGGRYYGYTF; CDR3nt: TGTGCCAGCAGCTCCTCCGGGGGGGGGCGGTACTATGGCTACACCTTC
abundance: .; d_gene: TRBD2; v_gene: TRBV28; j_gene: TRBJ2-1; CDR3aa: CASSFQAGVFGEQFF; CDR3nt: TGTGCCAGCAGTTTCCAAGCGGGAGTATTCGGTGAGCAGTTCTTC
abundance: .; d_gene: TRBD1; v_gene: TRBV12-5; j_gene: TRBJ1-2; CDR3aa: CASGGGTGFNYGYTF; CDR3nt: TGTGCTAGTGGAGGAGGGACAGGGTTTAACTATGGCTACACCTTC
abundance: .; d_gene: TRBD1; v_gene: TRBV18; j_gene: TRBJ2-2; CDR3aa: CASSPGTGPWAGELFF; CDR3nt: TGTGCCAGCTCACCGGGGACAGGGCCTTGGGCCGGGGAGCTGTTTTTT
abundance: .; d_gene: .; v_gene: TRBV27; j_gene: TRBJ1-2; CDR3aa: CAAGRGGNYGYTF; CDR3nt: TGTGCCGCGGGTAGGGGGGGTAACTATGGCTACACCTTC
abundance: .; d_gene: .; v_gene: TRBV19; j_gene: TRBJ1-2; CDR3aa: CASSQRPGFGYGYTF; CDR3nt: TGTGCCAGTAGCCAACGGCCAGGTTTCGGCTATGGCTACACCTTC
abundance: .; d_gene: .; v_gene: TRBV6-1; j_gene: TRBJ2-7; CDR3aa: CASSPGTGYTYEQYF; CDR3nt: TGTGCCAGCAGCCCTGGGACTGGCTATACCTACGAGCAGTACTTC
abundance: .; d_gene: TRBD1; v_gene: TRBV5-4; j_gene: TRBJ2-7; CDR3aa: CASSKPGQAGYEQYF; CDR3nt: TGTGCCAGCAGCAAACCGGGACAGGCTGGCTACGAGCAGTACTTC
abundance: .; d_gene: .; v_gene: TRBV19; j_gene: TRBJ2-5; CDR3aa: CASSTRVPNQETQYF; CDR3nt: TGTGCCAGTAGTACTCGGGTCCCGAACCAAGAGACCCAGTACTTC
abundance: .; d_gene: TRBD2; v_gene: TRBV4-2; j_gene: TRBJ2-4; CDR3aa: CASSQSGLAGGLAKNIQYF; CDR3nt: TGTGCCAGCAGCCAGTCTGGACTAGCGGGAGGGCTAGCCAAAAACATTCAGTACTTC